This T cell receptor (beta chain) came from a study of blood T cell repertoires in COVID-19. Trimming pared 3 bases from V and 8 bases from J, leaving 21 bases between. The CDR3 covers 16 residues. CDR1 is SGDLS, CDR2 YYNGEE, per germline. Some clones are missing from TCRdb's copy, which holds only in-frame ones; the method was immunoSEQ multiplex PCR. The sample contains almost 250,000 clones, around 87% of which appear only once. The receptor was derived from a woman in her forties or fifties who had recovered from COVID-19. The genes are TRBV9 and TRBJ2-4, with D possibly being TRBD2 (7 bases). Source material: PBMCs or T cells enriched from blood (not recorded which). The CDR3, as DNA: TGTGCCAGCAGCGGCTGGGGGGGGCAGGGAAGGCACATTCAGTACTTC. Amino acid sequence: CASSGWGGQGRHIQYF.